The sequence of this T cell receptor beta chain was determined in a study of T cells in Graves' hyperthyroidism and ophthalmopathy. Whole-study findings and limits: A model using 13 V-J features told ophthalmopathy apart from stable hyperthyroidism.

Regarding this clonotype: Its antigen is still unknown.

Trimming pared 5 bases from V and 0 bases from J, leaving 11 bases between. The CDR3 has 15 residues. The germline CDR1 and CDR2 sequences are DFQATT and SNEGSKA (reference sequence). TCR beta CDR3 regions were amplified from RNA transcripts. The TCR CDR3 was amplified in a first-round RT-PCR using the HTBI primer set. TCRdb ran MiXCR on the multiplex PCR reads and lists one entry per CDR3 protein. The sample records approximately 330,000 distinct CDR3 sequences, about 13% being singletons. This chain joins TRBV20-1 and TRBJ2-6; D unclear. The material sequenced was blood. The sequence came from a woman aged 40 to 49 with Graves' ophthalmopathy. The CDR3 DNA sequence: TGCAGTGCTCCCAGCACGTTCTCTGGGGCCAACGTCCTGACTTTC. This encodes CSAPSTFSGANVLTF.